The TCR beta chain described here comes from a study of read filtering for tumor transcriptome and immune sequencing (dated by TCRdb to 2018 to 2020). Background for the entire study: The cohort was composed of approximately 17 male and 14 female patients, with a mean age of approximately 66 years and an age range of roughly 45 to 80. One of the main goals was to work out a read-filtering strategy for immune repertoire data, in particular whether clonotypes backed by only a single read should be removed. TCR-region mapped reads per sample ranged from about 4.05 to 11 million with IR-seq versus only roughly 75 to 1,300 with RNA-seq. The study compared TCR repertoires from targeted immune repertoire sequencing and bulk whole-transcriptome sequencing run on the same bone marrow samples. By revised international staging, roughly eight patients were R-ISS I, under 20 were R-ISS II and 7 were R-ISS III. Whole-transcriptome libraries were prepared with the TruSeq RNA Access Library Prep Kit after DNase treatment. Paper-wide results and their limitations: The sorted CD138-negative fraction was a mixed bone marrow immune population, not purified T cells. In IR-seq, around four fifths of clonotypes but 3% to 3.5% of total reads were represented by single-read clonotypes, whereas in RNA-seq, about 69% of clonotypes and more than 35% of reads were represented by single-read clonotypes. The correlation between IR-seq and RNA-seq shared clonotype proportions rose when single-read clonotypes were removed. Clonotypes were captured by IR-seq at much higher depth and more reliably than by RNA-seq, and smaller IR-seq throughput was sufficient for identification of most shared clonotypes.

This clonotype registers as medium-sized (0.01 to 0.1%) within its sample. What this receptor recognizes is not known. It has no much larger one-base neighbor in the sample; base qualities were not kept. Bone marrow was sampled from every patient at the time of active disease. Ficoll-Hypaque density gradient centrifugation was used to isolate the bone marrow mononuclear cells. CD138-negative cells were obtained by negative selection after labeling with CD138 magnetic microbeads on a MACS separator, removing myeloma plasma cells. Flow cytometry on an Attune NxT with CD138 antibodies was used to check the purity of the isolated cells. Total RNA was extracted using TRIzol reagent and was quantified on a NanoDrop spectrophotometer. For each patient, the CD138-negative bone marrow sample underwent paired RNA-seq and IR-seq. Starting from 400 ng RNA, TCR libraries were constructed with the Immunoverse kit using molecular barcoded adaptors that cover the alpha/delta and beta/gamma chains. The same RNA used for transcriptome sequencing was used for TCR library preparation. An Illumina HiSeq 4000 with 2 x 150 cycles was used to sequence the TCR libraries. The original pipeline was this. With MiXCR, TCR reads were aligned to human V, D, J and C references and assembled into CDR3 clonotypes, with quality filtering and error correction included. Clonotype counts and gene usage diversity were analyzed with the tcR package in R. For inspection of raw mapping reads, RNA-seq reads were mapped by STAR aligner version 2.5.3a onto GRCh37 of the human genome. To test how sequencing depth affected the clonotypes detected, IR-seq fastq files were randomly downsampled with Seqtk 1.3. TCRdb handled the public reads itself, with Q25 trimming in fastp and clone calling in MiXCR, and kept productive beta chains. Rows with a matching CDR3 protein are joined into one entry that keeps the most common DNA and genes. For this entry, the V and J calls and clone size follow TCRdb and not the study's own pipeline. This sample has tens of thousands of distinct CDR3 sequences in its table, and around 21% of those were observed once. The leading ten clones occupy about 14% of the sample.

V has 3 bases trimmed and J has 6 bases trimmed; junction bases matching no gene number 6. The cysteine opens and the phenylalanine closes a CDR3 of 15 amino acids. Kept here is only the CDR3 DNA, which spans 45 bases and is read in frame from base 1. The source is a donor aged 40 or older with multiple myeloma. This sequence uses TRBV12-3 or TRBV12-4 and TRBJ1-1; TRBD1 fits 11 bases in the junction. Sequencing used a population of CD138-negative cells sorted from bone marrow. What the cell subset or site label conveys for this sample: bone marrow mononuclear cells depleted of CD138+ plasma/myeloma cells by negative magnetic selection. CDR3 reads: CASSFERTGGSEAFF. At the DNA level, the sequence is TGTGCCAGCAGTTTTGAGAGGACAGGGGGCTCTGAAGCTTTCTTT.